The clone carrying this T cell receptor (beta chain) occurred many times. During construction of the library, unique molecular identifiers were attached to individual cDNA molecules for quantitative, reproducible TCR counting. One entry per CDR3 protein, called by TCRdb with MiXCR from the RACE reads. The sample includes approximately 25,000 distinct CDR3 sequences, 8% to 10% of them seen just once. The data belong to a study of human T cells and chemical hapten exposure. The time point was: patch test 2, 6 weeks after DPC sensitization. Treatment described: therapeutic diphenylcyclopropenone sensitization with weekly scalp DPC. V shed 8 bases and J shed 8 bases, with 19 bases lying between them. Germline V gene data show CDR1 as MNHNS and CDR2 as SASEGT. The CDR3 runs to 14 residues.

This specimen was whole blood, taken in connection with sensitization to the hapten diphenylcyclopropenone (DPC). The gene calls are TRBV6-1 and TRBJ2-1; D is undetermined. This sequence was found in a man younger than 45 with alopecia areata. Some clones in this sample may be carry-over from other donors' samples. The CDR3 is CASLPTGNSDEQFF. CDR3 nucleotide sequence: TGTGCCAGCCTTCCTACTGGAAACAGTGATGAGCAGTTCTTC.